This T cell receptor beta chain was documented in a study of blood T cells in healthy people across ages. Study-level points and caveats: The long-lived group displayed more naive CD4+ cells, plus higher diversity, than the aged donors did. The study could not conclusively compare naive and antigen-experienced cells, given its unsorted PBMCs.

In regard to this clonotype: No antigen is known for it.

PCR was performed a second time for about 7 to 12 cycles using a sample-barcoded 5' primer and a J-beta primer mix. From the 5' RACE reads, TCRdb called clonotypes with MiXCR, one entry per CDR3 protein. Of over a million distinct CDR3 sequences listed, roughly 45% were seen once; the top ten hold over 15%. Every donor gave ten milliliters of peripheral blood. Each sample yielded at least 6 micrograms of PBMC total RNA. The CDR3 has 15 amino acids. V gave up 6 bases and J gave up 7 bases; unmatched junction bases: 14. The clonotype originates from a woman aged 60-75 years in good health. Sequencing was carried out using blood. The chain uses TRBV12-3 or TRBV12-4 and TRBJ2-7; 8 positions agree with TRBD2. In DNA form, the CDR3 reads TGTGCCAGCAGAGGTGCAGCGGGAGCTCACAATGAGCAGTACTTC. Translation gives CASRGAAGAHNEQYF.